Following are 22 T cell receptor beta chains from one sample sequenced in a study of cytotoxic CD8 clonotypes in ibrutinib-treated CLL. Repertoires were generated with immunoSEQ multiplex PCR, while TCRdb's copy carries only in-frame clones and drops some. The sample holds approximately 140,000 clones, 85% to 95% seen once. Specimen: PBMCs, collected after 12 months of ibrutinib treatment. Receptors were obtained from a human donor with chronic lymphocytic leukemia.

The J gene is TRBJ1-5, the V gene TRBV27, with TRBD1 as a possible D gene (5 bases). V was clipped by 2 bases and J by 5 bases, with 10 bases between them. This CDR3 has 14 amino acids. The V gene's germline CDR1 is MNHEY and CDR2 SMNVEV (reference sequence). The CDR3 loop reads CASSLRIRDQPQHF. In nucleotides, the CDR3 is TGTGCCAGCAGTTTACGGATCAGGGATCAGCCCCAGCATTTT.

The chain employs TRBV7-2 and TRBJ2-3; no reliable D call. Deletions cut 6 bases from V and 7 bases from J, with 11 bases between. The CDR3 runs 12 residues. In germline, CDR1 is SGHTA, CDR2 FQGNSA. CDR3: CASRSSRNTQYF. The CDR3 bases are TGTGCCAGCAGGTCCTCTCGGAATACGCAGTATTTT.

V and J are TRBV6-4 and TRBJ1-1, with D uncertain. V was clipped by 4 bases and J by 7 bases, with 13 bases between them. Germline V gives CDR1 MRHNA, CDR2 SNTAGT. CDR3 length equals 13 residues. CDR3: CASSAIPGIEAFF. DNA for the CDR3: TGTGCCAGCAGTGCCATACCGGGGATTGAAGCTTTCTTT.

V is TRBV19 and J is TRBJ1-1; D might be TRBD1 (5 bases). V dropped 7 bases and J dropped 0 bases, with 21 bases sitting between them. The CDR3 length is 17 residues. In germline, CDR1 is LNHDA, CDR2 SQIVND (reference sequence). CDR3 coding DNA: TGTGCCAGTACCACTACAGGTTGGACATCTGTGAACACTGAAGCTTTCTTT. This encodes CASTTTGWTSVNTEAFF.

This clone was detected only once. The chain carries TRBV11-2 and TRBJ1-3; TRBD1 agrees at 7 bases. Germline V gene data show CDR1 as SGHAT and CDR2 as FQNNGV. This CDR3 has 15 amino acids. The V and J ends lost 4 bases and 4 bases, in that order; junction bases with no gene match: 7. CDR3 in amino acids: CASSSLTGKGNTIYF. CDR3 in DNA: TGTGCCAGCAGCTCCTTGACAGGGAAAGGAAACACCATATATTTT.

V usage is TRBV27 and J usage is TRBJ2-7; 8 positions agree with TRBD2. The CDR3 runs 15 residues. Germline CDR1 reads MNHEY; CDR2 reads SMNVEV (reference sequence). The V gene end was trimmed by 2 bases and the J gene end by 0 bases; junction bases not matched to a gene: 3. The CDR3 bases are TGTGCCAGCAGTTTAACGAGCGGGAGCTCCTACGAGCAGTACTTC. Translating it yields CASSLTSGSSYEQYF.

The chain has TRBV4-3 and TRBJ2-7; the match to TRBD1 covers 9 bases. CDR1 and CDR2 from the germline V gene are LGHNA and YSLEER. The CDR3 extends over 14 amino acids. Losses at the gene ends were 3 bases for V and 2 bases for J; bases not matched to a gene: 2. For the CDR3, the DNA is TGCGCCAGCAGCCAGGGGACAGGGCCCTACGAGCAGTACTTC. Its translation: CASSQGTGPYEQYF.

The table lists this clone with a count of one. The chain links TRBV27 to TRBJ2-2, with no clear D. Germline V lookup: CDR1 MNHEY, CDR2 SMNVEV (reference sequence). The CDR3 is 14 amino acids. Trimming shortened V by 2 bases and J by 8 bases, and 12 bases separated the two germline ends. The chain's CDR3 is CASSLRTERGELFF. CDR3 nucleotides: TGTGCCAGCAGTTTAAGAACTGAGAGAGGGGAGCTGTTTTTT.

This sequence joins TRBV30 and TRBJ1-2; D possibly corresponds to TRBD1 (6 bases). The V end lost 0 bases, the J end lost 8 bases, and 13 bases lay between the germline ends. CDR3 length: 13 amino acids. The germline V gene encodes CDR1 GTSNPN and CDR2 SVGIG (reference sequence). The chain's CDR3 is CAWSVGGDAGYTF. CDR3 in DNA: TGTGCCTGGAGTGTTGGGGGCGATGCGGGCTACACCTTC.

As DNA, the CDR3 is TGTGCCAGCAGCCCCGGCGTTGGTGACAGCTATGGCTACACCTTC. Protein sequence: CASSPGVGDSYGYTF. This chain links TRBV9 with TRBJ1-2, with D possibly TRBD1 on 5 matching bases. V lost 4 bases and J 4 bases, leaving 17 bases between the germline ends. Germline CDR1 is SGDLS and CDR2 is YYNGEE. The CDR3 is 15 residues long.

The J gene is TRBJ2-1, the V gene TRBV30; 13 bases map to TRBD2. J gave up 6 bases and V 3 bases, and 32 bases lay outside the gene matches. The CDR3 has 24 amino acids. In germline, CDR1 is GTSNPN, CDR2 SVGIG (reference sequence). This CDR3 reads CAWRPGNNTGTSGTKGFLSNEQFF. The CDR3, as DNA: TGTGCCTGGAGGCCGGGGAATAACACCGGGACTAGCGGGACTAAGGGGTTTTTGAGCAATGAGCAGTTCTTC.

The chain has TRBV10-3 and TRBJ1-2, with D possibly being TRBD1 (5 bases). The CDR3 is 13 residues long. Trimming took 10 bases from V and 1 from J, leaving 13 bases between them. CDR1 and CDR2 from the germline V gene are ENHRY and SYGVKD. The CDR3: CATWDRNNYGYTF. In DNA, the CDR3 is TGTGCCACCTGGGACCGCAATAACTATGGCTACACCTTC.

V is TRBV13 and J is TRBJ2-2; 9 nucleotides agree with TRBD1. V shed 1 base, J shed 4 bases, and the junction held 4 bases outside the gene matches. The CDR3 totals 16 residues. CDR1 is PRHDT and CDR2 is FYEKMQ in the germline V gene (reference sequence). In nucleotides, the CDR3 is TGTGCCAGCAGCTTAGTTCTGGGACAGGGCACCGGGGAGCTGTTTTTT. Its translation: CASSLVLGQGTGELFF.

The V call is TRBV28, the J call TRBJ1-1; TRBD1 agrees at 9 bases. The CDR3 covers 14 residues. Germline V lookup: CDR1 MDHEN, CDR2 SYDVKM. With V trimmed by 5 bases and J by 6 bases, 7 bases remained unmatched. CDR3 region: CASSAQGAWAEAFF. In nucleotides, the CDR3 is TGTGCCAGCAGTGCACAGGGGGCGTGGGCTGAAGCTTTCTTT.

The chain uses TRBV10-1 and TRBJ1-1; D ambiguous. Trimming took 6 bases from V and 3 from J, leaving 11 bases between them. Germline V gene sequence: CDR1 WNHNN, CDR2 SYGVQD (reference sequence). The CDR3 covers 13 residues. The CDR3 DNA is TGCGCCAGCAGGAGAGGGCTGGACACTGAAGCTTTCTTT. As protein: CASRRGLDTEAFF.

The chain links TRBV28 to TRBJ1-4, with 7 bases lining up with TRBD1. Germline values: CDR1 MDHEN, CDR2 SYDVKM. The trim removed 7 bases at V and 11 bases at J, leaving 7 bases unmatched. The CDR3 has 12 residues. The CDR3 here is CASTDRVLKLFF. The CDR3, as DNA: TGTGCCAGCACCGACAGGGTGTTGAAACTGTTTTTT.

The chain carries TRBV7-3 and TRBJ2-7; perhaps TRBD2 as D (5 bases). This CDR3 has 13 residues. The ends were cut back, 5 bases at V and 6 bases at J, with 14 bases in the middle. Germline CDR1 and CDR2: SGHTA and FQGTGA. CDR3 nucleotides: TGTGCCAGCAGCCCCGGACTTTTGCGCGAGCAGTACTTC. Its protein is CASSPGLLREQYF.

V is TRBV5-1 and J is TRBJ2-7; maybe TRBD2 (5 bases). With 4 bases removed from V and 1 base from J, the gap between germline ends came to 15 bases. Germline values: CDR1 SGHRS, CDR2 YFSETQ. The CDR3 has 15 amino acids. CDR3 nucleotide sequence: TGCGCCAGCAGCCCCCAGGCTAGCTCATCCTACGAGCAGTACTTC. Translating gives CASSPQASSSYEQYF.

The chain uses TRBV30 and TRBJ1-5; D is unclear. Germline V gives CDR1 GTSNPN, CDR2 SVGIG (reference sequence). The V end was cut by 2 bases, the J end by 0 bases, with 11 bases between. This CDR3 spans 15 amino acids. The CDR3 reads CAWSNLGISNQPQHF. The DNA for the CDR3 is TGTGCCTGGAGTAATTTAGGTATTAGCAATCAGCCCCAGCATTTT.

The chain joins TRBV7-9 to TRBJ2-7; 8 positions match TRBD1. Germline V gene lookup returns CDR1 SEHNR and CDR2 FQNEAQ (reference sequence). With V trimmed by 7 bases and J by 5 bases, 10 bases remained unmatched. The CDR3 totals 14 residues. CDR3 region: CASTRTGSSHEQYF. The CDR3 bases are TGTGCCAGCACCCGGACAGGGAGCTCTCACGAGCAGTACTTC.

This clone occurred once. The J gene is TRBJ1-4, the V gene TRBV7-9; D possibly corresponds to TRBD1 (5 bases). The CDR3 has 17 residues. V lost 5 bases, J lost 3 bases, and 19 bases lay in between. Germline values: CDR1 SEHNR, CDR2 FQNEAQ (reference sequence). The CDR3: CASSPRAGDLANEKLFF. The DNA of the CDR3 is TGTGCCAGCAGCCCTAGGGCCGGGGACTTAGCTAATGAAAAACTGTTTTTT.

Comments on this clone: One end of the junction fails to match germline, which may point to a read error. The chain combines TRBV11-2 with TRBJ1-1; TRBD1 might be the D (6 bases). This CDR3 has 12 residues. Germline V CDR1 and CDR2: SGHAT, FQNNGV. The CDR3 loop is CASSPQAGAELF. CDR3 nucleotides: TGTGCCAGCAGCCCCCAGGCAGGGGCGGAACTCTTT.